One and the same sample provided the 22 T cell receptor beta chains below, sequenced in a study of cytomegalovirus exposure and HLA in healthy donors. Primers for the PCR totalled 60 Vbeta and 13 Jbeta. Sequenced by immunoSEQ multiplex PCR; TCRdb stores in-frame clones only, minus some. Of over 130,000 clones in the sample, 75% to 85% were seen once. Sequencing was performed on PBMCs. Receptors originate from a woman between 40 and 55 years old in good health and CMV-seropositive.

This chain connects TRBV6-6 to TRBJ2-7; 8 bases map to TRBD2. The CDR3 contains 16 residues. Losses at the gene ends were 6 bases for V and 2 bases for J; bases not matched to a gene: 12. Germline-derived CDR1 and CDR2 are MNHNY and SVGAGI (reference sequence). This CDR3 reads CASRPGGTSSPYEQYF. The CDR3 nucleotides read TGTGCCAGCAGGCCGGGGGGGACTTCTTCACCCTACGAGCAGTACTTC.

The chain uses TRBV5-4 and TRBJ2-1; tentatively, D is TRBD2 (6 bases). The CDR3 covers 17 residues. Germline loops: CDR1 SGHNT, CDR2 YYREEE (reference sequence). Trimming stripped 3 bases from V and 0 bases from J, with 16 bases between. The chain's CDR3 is CASSWGLARSSYNEQFF. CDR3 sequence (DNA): TGTGCCAGCAGCTGGGGTCTAGCGAGGAGCTCCTACAATGAGCAGTTCTTC.

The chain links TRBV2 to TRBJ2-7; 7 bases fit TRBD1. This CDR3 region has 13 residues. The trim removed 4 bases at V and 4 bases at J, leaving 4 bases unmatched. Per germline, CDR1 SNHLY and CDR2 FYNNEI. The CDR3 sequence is CASSADRVYEQYF. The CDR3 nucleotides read TGTGCCAGCAGTGCAGACAGGGTTTACGAGCAGTACTTC.

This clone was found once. CDR3 loop: CASSTTGGAGRLKYF. The CDR3 region has the DNA TGTGCCAGCAGCACAACCGGCGGGGCAGGGAGGTTAAAGTACTTC. The V call is TRBV11-2, the J call TRBJ2-7; D might be TRBD2 (6 bases). The germline gives CDR1 SGHAT, CDR2 FQNNGV. The CDR3 is 15 residues long. The V end was cut by 5 bases, the J end by 11 bases, with 25 bases between. Full variable domain (missing parts from reference TRBV11-2 and TRBJ2-7): EAGVAQSPRYKIIEKRQSVAFWCNPISGHATLYWYQQILGQGPKLLIQFQNNGVVDDSQLPKDRFSAERLKGVDSTLKIQPAKLEDSAVYLCASSTTGGAGRLKYFGPGTRLTVT.

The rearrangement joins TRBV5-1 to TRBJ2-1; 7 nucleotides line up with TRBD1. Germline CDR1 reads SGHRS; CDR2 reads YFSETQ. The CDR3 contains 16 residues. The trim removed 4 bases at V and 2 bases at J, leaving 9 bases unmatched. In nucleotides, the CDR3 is TGCGCCAGCAGCCGAAGGGGGACAGCCCCCTACAATGAGCAGTTCTTC. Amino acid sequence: CASSRRGTAPYNEQFF. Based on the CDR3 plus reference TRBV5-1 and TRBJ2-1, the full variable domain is KAGVTQTPRYLIKTRGQQVTLSCSPISGHRSVSWYQQTPGQGLQFLFEYFSETQRNKGNFPGRFSGRQFSNSRSEMNVSTLELGDSALYLCASSRRGTAPYNEQFFGPGTRLTVL.

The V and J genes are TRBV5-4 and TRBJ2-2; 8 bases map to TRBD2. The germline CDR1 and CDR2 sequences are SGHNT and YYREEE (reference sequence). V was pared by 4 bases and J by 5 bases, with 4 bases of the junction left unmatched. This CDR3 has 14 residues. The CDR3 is CASSPTSETGELFF. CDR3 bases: TGTGCCAGCAGCCCGACTAGCGAGACCGGGGAGCTGTTTTTT. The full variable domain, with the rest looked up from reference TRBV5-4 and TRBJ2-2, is ETGVTQSPTHLIKTRGQQVTLRCSSQSGHNTVSWYQQALGQGPQFIFQYYREEENGRGNFPPRFSGLQFPNYSSELNVNALELDDSALYLCASSPTSETGELFFGEGSRLTVL.

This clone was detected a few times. CDR3 bases: TGTGCCAGCAGTGAGCTAGCGCCGAGCTCCTACAATGAGCAGTTCTTC. Its protein is CASSELAPSSYNEQFF. V gene TRBV27 combines with J gene TRBJ2-1; a possible D gene is TRBD2 (6 bases). Trimming took off 5 bases at V and 0 bases at J, with 14 bases between the two ends. Germline CDR1 and CDR2: MNHEY and SMNVEV (reference sequence). The CDR3 length is 16 residues.

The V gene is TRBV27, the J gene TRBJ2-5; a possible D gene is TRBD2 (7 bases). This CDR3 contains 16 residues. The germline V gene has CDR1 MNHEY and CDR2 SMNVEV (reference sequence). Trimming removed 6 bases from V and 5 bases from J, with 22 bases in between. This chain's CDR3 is CASSPWRRGPRETQYF. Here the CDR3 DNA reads TGTGCCAGCAGCCCATGGAGGCGGGGGCCCAGGGAGACCCAGTACTTC.

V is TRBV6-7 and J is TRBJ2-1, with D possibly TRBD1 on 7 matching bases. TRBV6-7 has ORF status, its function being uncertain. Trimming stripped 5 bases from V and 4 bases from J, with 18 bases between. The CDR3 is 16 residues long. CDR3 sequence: CASSTGGQWGYNEQFF. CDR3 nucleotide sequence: TGTGCCAGCAGTACCGGGGGACAGTGGGGTTACAATGAGCAGTTCTTC.

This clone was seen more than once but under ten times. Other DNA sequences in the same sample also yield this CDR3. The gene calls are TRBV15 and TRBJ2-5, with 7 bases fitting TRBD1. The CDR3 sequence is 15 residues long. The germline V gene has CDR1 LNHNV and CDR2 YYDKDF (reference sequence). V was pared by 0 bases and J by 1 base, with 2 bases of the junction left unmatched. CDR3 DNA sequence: TGTGCCACCAGCAGAGACCGACAGGGCCAAGAGACCCAGTACTTC. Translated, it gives CATSRDRQGQETQYF.

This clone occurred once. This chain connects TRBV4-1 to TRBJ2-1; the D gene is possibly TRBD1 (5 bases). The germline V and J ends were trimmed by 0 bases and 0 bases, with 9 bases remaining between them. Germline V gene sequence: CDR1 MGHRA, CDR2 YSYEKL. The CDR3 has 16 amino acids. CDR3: CASSQDGASSYNEQFF. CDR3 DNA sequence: TGCGCCAGCAGCCAAGATGGGGCCAGCTCCTACAATGAGCAGTTCTTC.

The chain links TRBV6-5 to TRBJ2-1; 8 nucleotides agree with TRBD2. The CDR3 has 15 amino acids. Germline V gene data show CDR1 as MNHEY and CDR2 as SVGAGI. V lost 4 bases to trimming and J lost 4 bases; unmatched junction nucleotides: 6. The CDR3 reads CASSFIAGSYNEQFF. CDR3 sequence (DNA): TGTGCCAGCAGTTTCATAGCGGGAAGTTACAATGAGCAGTTCTTC.

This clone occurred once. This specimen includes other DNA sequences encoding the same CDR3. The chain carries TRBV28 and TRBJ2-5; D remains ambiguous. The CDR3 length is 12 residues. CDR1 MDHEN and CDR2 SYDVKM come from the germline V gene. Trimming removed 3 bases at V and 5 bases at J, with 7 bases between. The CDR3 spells CASSFLRETQYF. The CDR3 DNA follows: TGTGCCAGCAGTTTCCTTCGGGAGACCCAGTACTTC.

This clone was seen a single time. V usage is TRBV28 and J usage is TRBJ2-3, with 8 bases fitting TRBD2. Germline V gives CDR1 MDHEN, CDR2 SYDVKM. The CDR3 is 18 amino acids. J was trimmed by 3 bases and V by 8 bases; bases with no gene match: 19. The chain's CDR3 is CASPPRTSRPLRTDTQYF. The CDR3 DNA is TGTGCCAGCCCGCCGAGGACTAGCCGGCCCCTTCGGACAGATACGCAGTATTTT.

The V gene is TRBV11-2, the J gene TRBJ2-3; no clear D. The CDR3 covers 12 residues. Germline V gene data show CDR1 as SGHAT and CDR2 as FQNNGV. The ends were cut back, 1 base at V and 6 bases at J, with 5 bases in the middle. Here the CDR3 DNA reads TGTGCCAGCAGCTTAGCACTGGATACGCAGTATTTT. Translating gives CASSLALDTQYF.

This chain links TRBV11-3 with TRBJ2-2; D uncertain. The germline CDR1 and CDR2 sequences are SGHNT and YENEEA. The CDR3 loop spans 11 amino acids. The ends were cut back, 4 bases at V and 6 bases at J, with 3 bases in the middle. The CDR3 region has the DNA TGTGCCAGCAGCTCGGCCGGGGAGCTGTTTTTT. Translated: CASSSAGELFF.

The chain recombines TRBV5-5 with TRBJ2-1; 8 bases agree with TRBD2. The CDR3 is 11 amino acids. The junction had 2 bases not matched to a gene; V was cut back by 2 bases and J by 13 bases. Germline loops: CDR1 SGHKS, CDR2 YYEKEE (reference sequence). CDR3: CASSLLADQFF. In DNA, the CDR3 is TGTGCCAGCAGCTTACTAGCGGACCAGTTCTTC.

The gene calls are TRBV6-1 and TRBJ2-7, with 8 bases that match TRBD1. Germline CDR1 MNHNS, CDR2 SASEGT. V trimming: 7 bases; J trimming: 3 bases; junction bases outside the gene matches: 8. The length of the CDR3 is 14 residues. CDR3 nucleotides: TGTGCCAGCATCACAAAACAGGGGGGCTACGAGCAGTACTTC. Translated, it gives CASITKQGGYEQYF.

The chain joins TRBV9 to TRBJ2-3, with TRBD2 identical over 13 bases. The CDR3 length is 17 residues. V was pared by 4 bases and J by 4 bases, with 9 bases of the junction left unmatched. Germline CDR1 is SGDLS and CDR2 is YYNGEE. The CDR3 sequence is CASSSLTSGRPADTQYF. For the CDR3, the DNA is TGTGCCAGCAGCTCCCTGACTAGCGGGAGGCCGGCAGATACGCAGTATTTT.

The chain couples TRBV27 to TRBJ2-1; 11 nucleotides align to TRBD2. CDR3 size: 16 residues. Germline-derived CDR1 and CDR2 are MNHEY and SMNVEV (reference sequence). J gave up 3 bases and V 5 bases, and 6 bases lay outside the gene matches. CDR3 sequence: CASSLLAGDSYNEQFF. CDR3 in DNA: TGTGCCAGCAGTCTACTAGCGGGAGATAGCTACAATGAGCAGTTCTTC.

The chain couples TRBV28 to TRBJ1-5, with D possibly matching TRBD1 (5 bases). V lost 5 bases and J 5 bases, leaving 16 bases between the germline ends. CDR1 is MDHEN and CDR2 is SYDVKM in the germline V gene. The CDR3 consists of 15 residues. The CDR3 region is CASSLPRGIHQPQHF. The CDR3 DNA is TGTGCCAGCAGTCTCCCCCGGGGGATCCATCAGCCCCAGCATTTT.

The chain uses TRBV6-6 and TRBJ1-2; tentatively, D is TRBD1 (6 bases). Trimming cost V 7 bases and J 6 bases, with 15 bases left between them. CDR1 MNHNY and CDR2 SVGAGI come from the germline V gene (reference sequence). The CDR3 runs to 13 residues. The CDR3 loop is CASTDQGRNGYTF. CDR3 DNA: TGTGCCAGCACCGATCAGGGGCGAAATGGCTACACCTTC.